The rows below give T cell receptor beta chains drawn from one sample of a study of OX40 agonist ivuxolimab in advanced cancers. This table comes from immunoSEQ multiplex PCR, and its TCRdb copy is limited to in-frame clones, with some not included. The sample has tens of thousands of clones; 80% are singletons. Material: CD4+ or CD8+ T cells sorted from blood, obtained in a trial of the OX40 agonist ivuxolimab. The receptors stem from an adult with an advanced solid tumor such as melanoma, head and neck, liver or kidney cancer. The CDR3 runs from the conserved cysteine through the conserved F or W. A D gene is named only where the DNA matches it firmly. A clone size is listed for some rows: how often the clone was seen (once, few, many), or a class if it is expanded.

>TRBV9|-|-|TRBJ2-7
TGTGCCAGCAGCGTAGAACAGGGCTCCTACGAGCAGTACTTC
CASSVEQGSYEQYF
>TRBV6-4|-|-|TRBJ2-1
TGTGCCAGCAGTGCTGACCGAGGGGTATACAATGAGCAGTTCTTC
CASSADRGVYNEQFF
>TRBV5-1|-|-|TRBJ2-3
TGCGCCAGCAGCTTGGACTCCCGTAGCACAGATACGCAGTATTTT
CASSLDSRSTDTQYF
>TRBV7-8|TRBD2|once|TRBJ2-5
TGTGCCAGCAGCTTAGGGCTAGCGGGGTTCGGAGAGACCCAGTACTTC
CASSLGLAGFGETQYF
>TRBV10-3|TRBD2|-|TRBJ2-3
TGTGCCAAGGGACTAGCGGGAGGGTGGGGGTTTGCAGATACGCAGTATTTT
CAKGLAGGWGFADTQYF
>TRBV10-3|TRBD2|-|TRBJ2-1
TGTGCCATCAGTGGGTCGGTTGGACTAGCGGGAGATTACTCCTACAATGAGCAGTTCTTC
CAISGSVGLAGDYSYNEQFF
>TRBV6-5|TRBD1|few|TRBJ1-1
TGTGCCAGCGGGGGGACAGTGATGAACACTGAAGCTTTCTTT
CASGGTVMNTEAFF
>TRBV15|-|-|TRBJ1-2
TGTGCCACCAGCCCAAGGACAATGTGGGGCTACACCTTC
CATSPRTMWGYTF
>TRBV6-1|TRBD2|-|TRBJ2-7
TGTGCCAGCAGTGTGGGGCGGGAGGGATTCTACGAGCAGTACTTC
CASSVGREGFYEQYF
>TRBV11-2|-|-|TRBJ2-7
TGTGCCAGCAGCTTAGGGCCCAACTACGAGCAGTACTTC
CASSLGPNYEQYF
>TRBV7-6|TRBD1|few|TRBJ2-5
TGTGCCAGCAGCCTAAGGACAGGTTACGAGACCCAGTACTTC
CASSLRTGYETQYF
>TRBV18|TRBD2|-|TRBJ2-3
TGTGCCAGCTCAACCAACCCCCTAGCGGGAAATCCGTCTAGCACAGATACGCAGTATTTT
CASSTNPLAGNPSSTDTQYF
>TRBV18|TRBD1|-|TRBJ2-7
TGTGCCAGCTCACCGGGGGACAGGGGTTCCTACGAGCAGTACTTC
CASSPGDRGSYEQYF
>TRBV5-1|-|-|TRBJ2-2
TGCGCCAGCAGCGGGGACGGCACGAACACCGGGGAGCTGTTTTTT
CASSGDGTNTGELFF
>TRBV19|TRBD2|-|TRBJ2-1
TGTGCCAGCTCTCGGGAGGGAGACGGCCTCAATGAGCAGTTCTTC
CASSREGDGLNEQFF
>TRBV5-8|-|-|TRBJ1-2
TGTGCCAGCAGCGCGGGACATTATGGCTACACCTTC
CASSAGHYGYTF
>TRBV13|TRBD2|-|TRBJ2-4
TGTGCCAGCAGCTTGGTGTTCGGGGGGAGGGCCTCAAACATTCAGTACTTC
CASSLVFGGRASNIQYF
>TRBV6-5|-|-|TRBJ1-2
TGTGCCAGCAGTTACTTACGGACAGAGGCTAATTATGGCTACACCTTC
CASSYLRTEANYGYTF
>TRBV28|-|-|TRBJ2-1
TGTGCCAGCTCTCGAACGGAGGGCTCCTACAATGAGCAGTTCTTC
CASSRTEGSYNEQFF
>TRBV6-6|TRBD1|few|TRBJ1-1
TGTGCCAGCAGCCGACAGGGGAACACTGAAGCTTTCTTT
CASSRQGNTEAFF
>TRBV5-6|-|-|TRBJ2-2
TGTGCCAGCAGCTCGACAGCAGAGGGGACCCACACCGGGGAGCTGTTTTTT
CASSSTAEGTHTGELFF
>TRBV11-2|TRBD1|-|TRBJ2-7
TGTGCCAGCAGCTTCGGACAGGGTAGATTCCACGAGCAGTACTTC
CASSFGQGRFHEQYF
>TRBV5-4|-|-|TRBJ2-7
TGTGCCAGCAGCTTGCCGGGTAGCAACTACGAGCAGTACTTC
CASSLPGSNYEQYF
>TRBV15|-|-|TRBJ1-3
TGTGCCACCAGCAGACCTGGGACGGACTCTGGAAACACCATATATTTT
CATSRPGTDSGNTIYF
>TRBV10-1|TRBD1|-|TRBJ1-2
TGCGCCAGCAGTGAGTCGCACAGGGGACGATATGGCTACACCTTC
CASSESHRGRYGYTF
>TRBV12-5|TRBD2|-|TRBJ2-7
TGTGCTAGTGGTTTGGTGGACGGGACTAGCGTCAACTACGAGCAGTACTTC
CASGLVDGTSVNYEQYF
>TRBV29-1|-|medium-sized|TRBJ1-2
TGCAGCGTTGATCAGGGTAATGGCTACACCTTC
CSVDQGNGYTF
>TRBV6-1|-|-|TRBJ1-2
TGTGCCAGCAGTGACTGGGCCATTGGAGGCTACACCTTC
CASSDWAIGGYTF
>TRBV19|-|-|TRBJ2-1
TGTGCCAGTAGTATACTTCATGAGCAGTTCTTC
CASSILHEQFF
>TRBV7-9|-|-|TRBJ1-2
TGTGCCAGCAGCTTAGCGATAGATTATGGCTACACCTTC
CASSLAIDYGYTF
>TRBV6-5|TRBD1|-|TRBJ2-1
TGTGCCAGCAGTCGAACACAGGGGGCACGCGATGAGCAGTTCTTC
CASSRTQGARDEQFF
>TRBV6-1|-|-|TRBJ1-1
TGTGCCAGCAGTGTTGAGAGGGCCGAGGGCACTGAAGCTTTCTTT
CASSVERAEGTEAFF
>TRBV29-1|TRBD2|-|TRBJ2-3
TGCAGCGTTCGGCGGGAGGGCCGGAGCACAGATACGCAGTATTTT
CSVRREGRSTDTQYF
>TRBV7-9|-|-|TRBJ2-7
TGTGCCAGCAGCTGGGGTGGGGAGACACTGGGCGAGCAGTACTTC
CASSWGGETLGEQYF
>TRBV7-2|-|-|TRBJ2-2
TGTGCCAGCAGCCCCCACCTAGATGTCGGGGAGCTGTTTTTT
CASSPHLDVGELFF
>TRBV5-1|-|-|TRBJ1-3
TGCGCCAGCAGCTCTCAAGGCGGCTCTGGAAACACCATATATTTT
CASSSQGGSGNTIYF
>TRBV7-2|-|-|TRBJ2-1
TGTGCCAGCCCCCCTCGCCAAGACGGATATAGCTCCTCGTACAATGAGCAGTTCTTC
CASPPRQDGYSSSYNEQFF
>TRBV5-8|-|-|TRBJ2-1
TGTGCCAGCAGCTTGCGAGGGTCCGGGGACAATGAGCAGTTCTTC
CASSLRGSGDNEQFF
>TRBV18|-|few|TRBJ2-7
TGTGCCAGCTCCCGCGATCTCAGGGACGAGCAGTACTTC
CASSRDLRDEQYF
>TRBV28|-|-|TRBJ1-2
TGTGCCAGCGTGACACCTCTCAACTATGGCTACACCTTC
CASVTPLNYGYTF
>TRBV6-1|-|-|TRBJ2-5
TGTGCCAGCAGTGAACCCGGAGAGACCCAGTACTTC
CASSEPGETQYF
>TRBV7-9|-|-|TRBJ2-1
TGTGCCAGCAGCTCTAGAAGCAATGAGCAGTTCTTC
CASSSRSNEQFF
>TRBV6-5|TRBD1|-|TRBJ2-7
TGTGCCAGCAGACCGACAGGGGGGTCCTACGAGCAGTACTTC
CASRPTGGSYEQYF
>TRBV4-3|-|-|TRBJ2-7
TGCGCCAGCAGCCAAGATGGGAGTTTGTCTTCCGAGCAGTACTTC
CASSQDGSLSSEQYF
>TRBV5-8|-|-|TRBJ1-2
TGTGCCAGCAGCCGCACATCCGTCGTAGGCTATGGCTACACCTTC
CASSRTSVVGYGYTF
>TRBV14|-|-|TRBJ2-5
TGTGCCAGCAGCCGCTTCGGACAGCGACAAGAGACCCAGTACTTC
CASSRFGQRQETQYF
>TRBV21-1|-|once|TRBJ2-3
TGTGCCAGCAGCCAGAGGGTAGCGGGAGCCCCAGGGTTACTAGATACGCAGTATTTT
CASSQRVAGAPGLLDTQYF
>TRBV5-6|-|once|TRBJ2-5
TGTGCCAGCAGCCTCTACATTACGGGCAGAATGTACCAAGAGACCCAGTACTTC
CASSLYITGRMYQETQYF
>TRBV15|-|once|TRBJ2-5
TGTGCCATCCTTAGGGGCGAGACCCAGTACTTC
CAILRGETQYF
>TRBV4-1|TRBD1|-|TRBJ1-1
TGCGCCAGCAGCCCGGGACAGGGAAAGCTGGTGAACACTGAAGCTTTCTTT
CASSPGQGKLVNTEAFF
>TRBV30|-|-|TRBJ1-2
TGTGCCTGGATGGGCCATGGCTACACCTTC
CAWMGHGYTF
>TRBV6-5|TRBD1|-|TRBJ2-7
TGTGCCAGCAGGAACCCGACAGGGTATGACTACGAGCAGTACTTC
CASRNPTGYDYEQYF
>TRBV6-1|-|-|TRBJ1-5
TGTGCCAGCAGTTCCGGGACAATCGGTCAGCCCCAGCATTTT
CASSSGTIGQPQHF
>TRBV7-2|TRBD2|few|TRBJ2-1
TGTGCCAGCAGCCCCCCTAGCGGGTTCAATGAGCAGTTCTTC
CASSPPSGFNEQFF